This is a list of T cell receptor beta chains from one sample in a study of neoadjuvant nivolumab and ipilimumab in lung cancer. The data were produced by immunoSEQ multiplex PCR, yet TCRdb's version contains in-frame clones alone and is incomplete. The repertoire consists of approximately 30,000 clones, with approximately 90% occurring once and the leading ten covering about 5%. Sample: peripheral blood, taken after neoadjuvant nivolumab, alone or with ipilimumab, at or shortly before surgery. These TCRs come from an adult with non-small cell lung cancer. The conserved cysteine and the conserved F or W are not part of the CDR3 here. A row's size may be missing; if present it is once, few, many or a size class.

clone size	V gene	J gene	CDR3 protein
.	TRBV5-1	TRBJ1-6	ASSLASSGGTVSPLH
.	TRBV5-1	TRBJ1-3	ASSLGGTAFSGNTIY
.	TRBV29-1	TRBJ2-5	SVQNLGRGGGETQY
.	TRBV7-2	TRBJ2-1	ASSLGTGREF
.	TRBV6-1	TRBJ2-1	ASILALAYNEQF
.	TRBV5-1	TRBJ1-2	ASSPGGSGFEDGYT
once	TRBV29-1	TRBJ2-3	SVRSEADYTDTQY
medium-sized	TRBV19	TRBJ2-1	ASSLPGQGTREQF
.	TRBV6-1	TRBJ2-3	ASSLDRGETDTQY
.	TRBV6-1	TRBJ1-1	ASSARGFRNTEAF
few	TRBV7-2	TRBJ2-7	ASSTKTAYEQY
.	TRBV6-5	TRBJ1-1	ASRIDRANTEAF
.	TRBV5-1	TRBJ2-2	ASSPEGKRHTGELF
few	TRBV7-2	TRBJ1-6	ASSAGQSLH
.	TRBV11-3	TRBJ2-5	ASSLGTLGQAGETQY
.	TRBV5-1	TRBJ2-7	ASSLEAYYEQY
.	TRBV4-3	TRBJ2-5	ASSQDGMRQETQY
.	TRBV6-1	TRBJ1-3	ASSEGGNTIY
.	TRBV6-5	TRBJ2-5	ASSYSPRGGWETQY
.	TRBV10-2	TRBJ1-2	ASRPSSGTPNYGYT
.	TRBV14	TRBJ2-7	ASSQDRKRGSYEQY
.	TRBV13	TRBJ1-1	ASSYRAGYTEAF
.	TRBV6-5	TRBJ2-7	ASSYLQRGHEQY
once	TRBV29-1	TRBJ2-3	SALHGTDTQY
.	TRBV20-1	TRBJ2-5	SATSTETQY
.	TRBV5-8	TRBJ1-5	ASSLGAASNQPQH
.	TRBV4-1	TRBJ1-2	ASSQAQGLGYT
once	TRBV25-1	TRBJ1-1	ASSETGLNTEAF
.	TRBV19	TRBJ1-1	ASNQGVNTEAF
.	TRBV2	TRBJ1-2	ATPDYRGDGGYT
.	TRBV6-5	TRBJ1-1	ASSLRGTEAF
.	TRBV19	TRBJ1-2	ATLRDRVNYGYT
.	TRBV29-1	TRBJ1-2	SVGGSGQGLYGYT
.	TRBV7-2	TRBJ1-1	ASSFGYTEAF
.	TRBV7-9	TRBJ1-3	ASSFLTGQDPFSGNTIY
.	TRBV18	TRBJ2-2	ASSPVRETNTGELF
.	TRBV4-2	TRBJ1-2	ASSQDPPAPHRNYGYT
.	TRBV6-6	TRBJ1-2	ASSRGGTYGYT
.	TRBV7-2	TRBJ2-3	ASSLAGGGAGDTQY
.	TRBV18	TRBJ2-1	ASSPFTNNEQF
.	TRBV18	TRBJ1-2	ASSPLGGAPWNGYT
.	TRBV11-2	TRBJ1-5	ASSLDLAQPQH
.	TRBV19	TRBJ1-5	ASSIFQGGNQPQH
.	TRBV11-2	TRBJ1-2	ASSPDRHNYGYT
.	TRBV6-5	TRBJ2-6	ASRSGSGANVLT
.	TRBV14	TRBJ2-5	ASSLTFWGVGETQY
.	TRBV6-1	TRBJ1-3	ASTATGSGNTIY
once	TRBV9	TRBJ1-2	ASSVVGSGYT
.	TRBV5-1	TRBJ2-5	ASSPDGQAQY
.	TRBV7-8	TRBJ2-2	ASSLGQLTGELF
.	TRBV5-8	TRBJ2-7	ASSLDRGTYEQY
.	TRBV6-6	TRBJ2-7	ASSRLAGATYEQY
.	TRBV6-5	TRBJ1-2	ASSSPPGEQSYT
few	TRBV9	TRBJ1-3	ASSSRGGSGNTIY
once	TRBV5-1	TRBJ1-6	ASSRRDLGSYNSPLH
.	TRBV7-9	TRBJ1-5	ASFGPGLNQPQH
.	TRBV7-8	TRBJ2-7	ASTYSTGLAYEQY
.	TRBV5-6	TRBJ2-3	ASSLADPTDTQY
.	TRBV5-1	TRBJ2-5	ASSLVASQETQY